The clone carrying this T cell receptor (beta chain) was counted between two and nine times. The antigen remains unidentified. CDR1 is DFQATT, CDR2 SNEGSKA, per germline (reference sequence). The CDR3 extends over 16 amino acids. V was cut by 0 bases and J by 1 base, with 15 bases left in between. Assembly of TCR beta libraries relied on iRepertoire HTBI primers together with Arm-PCR of CDR3 regions. Each CDR3 protein is one row after TCRdb ran MiXCR on the multiplex PCR reads. The table shows some 450,000 distinct CDR3 sequences, with roughly a quarter occurring only once. Indicated time point: persistent/refractory GD, antithyroid drugs over 5 years with positive TRAb. After RNA was extracted from PBMCs, the TCR library was made from it. Diagnosing Graves' disease relied on the American Thyroid Association guidelines. The source of the sample is a study of regulatory T cells in long-lasting Graves disease.

General study results and limits: Relative to newly diagnosed Graves' patients, persistent ones had lower TCR diversity. Having few samples may have compromised the accuracy.

This rearrangement joins TRBV20-1 to TRBJ1-2, with a possible D match to TRBD1 (5 bases). The receptor was isolated from a female donor with Graves disease. The sample in question was peripheral blood mononuclear cells (PBMCs), obtained when the disease was refractory, from a patient treated with antithyroid drugs. CDR3 residues: CSARDPSGRRNYGYTF. The CDR3 coding sequence is TGCAGTGCTAGAGATCCGTCAGGGAGGCGTAACTATGGCTACACCTTC.